This T cell receptor (beta chain) was found in a study of blood T cell repertoires in COVID-19. Method: immunoSEQ multiplex PCR; TCRdb's copy keeps in-frame clones and lacks some. This sample yields around 190,000 clones, of which 75% to 85% are seen a single time; around 14% belongs to the top ten. V was cut by 1 base and J by 7 bases, with 10 bases left in between. Germline V gives CDR1 SGHVS, CDR2 FQNEAQ. There are 14 residues in the CDR3. The sequenced material came from peripheral blood. This TCR was sampled from a human donor in a cohort sampled during active COVID-19. The chain carries TRBV7-8 and TRBJ1-4, with D maybe TRBD1 (5 bases). CDR3 region: CASSLGGAFEKLFF. The CDR3 bases are TGTGCCAGCAGCTTAGGGGGCGCCTTTGAAAAACTGTTTTTT.